These T cell receptor beta chains were read from a single sample in a study of technical replicates of blood from a handful of donors. The method was immunoSEQ multiplex PCR; TCRdb's version includes in-frame clones alone and lacks a portion of them. The sample comprises 59,000 or so clones, about 94% of which are singletons, and around 4.2% rests with the top ten. The specimen was PBMCs. Receptors originate from a human donor in good health. Some clones in this sample may be carry-over from other donors' samples. Each CDR3 is given with its conserved first and last residue. A D gene is named only where the DNA matches it firmly. Size values are once, few and many counts, or a class for expanded clones, and some rows have none.

j_call: TRBJ1-2
v_call: TRBV14
clone_size: -
d_call: TRBD1
cdr3_nt: TGTGCCAGCAGCCAAGCCGGGACAGGGTTTGGCTACACCTTC
cdr3_aa: CASSQAGTGFGYTF

j_call: TRBJ1-1
v_call: TRBV6-4
clone_size: -
d_call: -
cdr3_nt: TGTGCCAGCAGTGACCGGACAGACACTGAAGCTTTCTTT
cdr3_aa: CASSDRTDTEAFF

j_call: TRBJ2-2
v_call: TRBV4-2
clone_size: -
d_call: TRBD2
cdr3_nt: TGTGCCAGCAGCCAAGATCGAACTAGCGGAGAGCTGTTTTTT
cdr3_aa: CASSQDRTSGELFF

j_call: TRBJ1-2
v_call: TRBV27
clone_size: -
d_call: TRBD1
cdr3_nt: TGTGCCAGCGGTTATACAGGGGTTAGCTATGGCTACACCTTC
cdr3_aa: CASGYTGVSYGYTF

j_call: TRBJ2-3
v_call: TRBV19
clone_size: -
d_call: TRBD2
cdr3_nt: TGTGCCAGTAGTAAGACTAGCGCGGATACGCAGTATTTT
cdr3_aa: CASSKTSADTQYF

j_call: TRBJ2-1
v_call: TRBV7-2
clone_size: -
d_call: -
cdr3_nt: TGTGCCAGCAGCTTAGTTTCCGATCGGGGGGCTATCTACAATGAGCAGTTCTTC
cdr3_aa: CASSLVSDRGAIYNEQFF

j_call: TRBJ1-2
v_call: TRBV4-1
clone_size: -
d_call: -
cdr3_nt: TGCGCCAGCAGCCAAGACACCTCGAGGGACTATGGCTACACCTTC
cdr3_aa: CASSQDTSRDYGYTF

j_call: TRBJ1-1
v_call: TRBV27
clone_size: once
d_call: TRBD1
cdr3_nt: TGTGCCAGCATGCCGGGACAGGTCGTCACTGAAGCTTTCTTT
cdr3_aa: CASMPGQVVTEAFF

j_call: TRBJ1-1
v_call: TRBV6-1
clone_size: -
d_call: -
cdr3_nt: TGTGCCAGCAGCCCAATGGGAGGGGACACTGAAGCTTTCTTT
cdr3_aa: CASSPMGGDTEAFF

j_call: TRBJ2-5
v_call: TRBV5-5
clone_size: -
d_call: TRBD2
cdr3_nt: TGTGCCAGCAGCACGGGACTAGCGGCGGCTGAGACCCAGTACTTC
cdr3_aa: CASSTGLAAAETQYF

j_call: TRBJ1-5
v_call: TRBV19
clone_size: -
d_call: -
cdr3_nt: TGTGCCAGCCAAAAAGGAGCAGGGCTCTATCAGCCCCAGCATTTT
cdr3_aa: CASQKGAGLYQPQHF

j_call: TRBJ1-1
v_call: TRBV19
clone_size: few
d_call: TRBD1
cdr3_nt: TGTGCCAGTACTGCAGGACAGGGAATATACACTGAAGCTTTCTTT
cdr3_aa: CASTAGQGIYTEAFF

j_call: TRBJ2-1
v_call: TRBV7-2
clone_size: -
d_call: TRBD2
cdr3_nt: TGTGCCAGCAGCTTTGAGAGCGGGAGTCGCAATGAGCAGTTCTTC
cdr3_aa: CASSFESGSRNEQFF

j_call: TRBJ2-1
v_call: TRBV6-5
clone_size: -
d_call: -
cdr3_nt: TGTGCCAGCACTGGGGGCTATGAGCAGTTCTTC
cdr3_aa: CASTGGYEQFF

j_call: TRBJ2-3
v_call: TRBV11-3
clone_size: -
d_call: -
cdr3_nt: TGTGCCAGCAGCTTAGGGTCCTCTAGCTACCTCACAGATACGCAGTATTTT
cdr3_aa: CASSLGSSSYLTDTQYF

j_call: TRBJ2-3
v_call: TRBV6-5
clone_size: -
d_call: -
cdr3_nt: TGTGCCAGCAGTTCCCCACCGTGGGGGGGCTCAGATACGCAGTATTTT
cdr3_aa: CASSSPPWGGSDTQYF

j_call: TRBJ1-5
v_call: TRBV4-3
clone_size: -
d_call: -
cdr3_nt: TGCGCCAGCAGCCAAGATCCCCGGGTTGTGAATCAGCCCCAGCATTTT
cdr3_aa: CASSQDPRVVNQPQHF

j_call: TRBJ1-1
v_call: TRBV6-1
clone_size: -
d_call: TRBD1
cdr3_nt: TGTGCCACCAGTTGGGGACAGGGGTCGCCTGAAGCTTTCTTT
cdr3_aa: CATSWGQGSPEAFF

j_call: TRBJ2-2
v_call: TRBV19
clone_size: -
d_call: TRBD2
cdr3_nt: TGTGCCAGTAGTGGCGGAGCGGGAGTCACCGGGGAGCTGTTTTTT
cdr3_aa: CASSGGAGVTGELFF

j_call: TRBJ2-3
v_call: TRBV4-1
clone_size: -
d_call: TRBD1
cdr3_nt: TGCGCCAGCAGACCAAGAACCTCGGGACAGGGGGAAGGGGCAGATACGCAGTATTTT
cdr3_aa: CASRPRTSGQGEGADTQYF

j_call: TRBJ1-6
v_call: TRBV7-8
clone_size: -
d_call: TRBD1
cdr3_nt: TGTGCCAGCAGCTTCGACAGGGGCGCTAATTCACCCCTCCACTTT
cdr3_aa: CASSFDRGANSPLHF

j_call: TRBJ1-2
v_call: TRBV4-2
clone_size: -
d_call: -
cdr3_nt: TGTGCCAGCAGCCAAGGGCAGATTTTGGATGGCTACACCTTC
cdr3_aa: CASSQGQILDGYTF

j_call: TRBJ2-1
v_call: TRBV29-1
clone_size: -
d_call: -
cdr3_nt: TGCAGCGCCGGGGCTAGCGATTACAATGAGCAGTTCTTC
cdr3_aa: CSAGASDYNEQFF

j_call: TRBJ1-1
v_call: TRBV5-1
clone_size: -
d_call: TRBD1
cdr3_nt: TGCGCCAGCTATTCCCCTGTTACAGGGGGAGGAAACACTGAAGCTTTCTTT
cdr3_aa: CASYSPVTGGGNTEAFF

j_call: TRBJ2-7
v_call: TRBV6-1
clone_size: -
d_call: TRBD2
cdr3_nt: TGTGCCAGCAGTGAGCGGGGGGGGCCCTACGAGCAGTACTTC
cdr3_aa: CASSERGGPYEQYF

j_call: TRBJ1-2
v_call: TRBV7-9
clone_size: -
d_call: -
cdr3_nt: TGTGCCAGCAGTCGTCGACAGGATACTAACTATGGCTACACCTTC
cdr3_aa: CASSRRQDTNYGYTF

j_call: TRBJ2-2
v_call: TRBV4-3
clone_size: -
d_call: -
cdr3_nt: TGCGCCAGCAGCCAGAGACTAGGGGCCACCGGGGAGCTGTTTTTT
cdr3_aa: CASSQRLGATGELFF

j_call: TRBJ2-5
v_call: TRBV4-1
clone_size: -
d_call: -
cdr3_nt: TGCGCCAGCAGCCAAGTTGGCTCTCAAGAGACCCAGTACTTC
cdr3_aa: CASSQVGSQETQYF

j_call: TRBJ2-3
v_call: TRBV5-6
clone_size: -
d_call: TRBD2
cdr3_nt: TGTGCCAGCAGCCCAGCGGGAGACGGTAGAACGCAGTATTTT
cdr3_aa: CASSPAGDGRTQYF

j_call: TRBJ1-5
v_call: TRBV15
clone_size: -
d_call: -
cdr3_nt: TGTGCCACCAGCAGGGGAGTGAATCAGCCCCAGCATTTT
cdr3_aa: CATSRGVNQPQHF

j_call: TRBJ2-7
v_call: TRBV2
clone_size: -
d_call: TRBD1
cdr3_nt: TGTGCCATCCCCACACGGACAGGGGCCGACTACGAGCAGTACTTC
cdr3_aa: CAIPTRTGADYEQYF

j_call: TRBJ2-3
v_call: TRBV4-1
clone_size: -
d_call: TRBD2
cdr3_nt: TGCGCCAGCAGCCAAGGCAGGACTAGCGCAGATACGCAGTATTTT
cdr3_aa: CASSQGRTSADTQYF

j_call: TRBJ1-2
v_call: TRBV2
clone_size: -
d_call: TRBD1
cdr3_nt: TGTGCCAGCAACGGGGACAGGGGGCACCTGTACACCTTC
cdr3_aa: CASNGDRGHLYTF

j_call: TRBJ1-2
v_call: TRBV19
clone_size: -
d_call: -
cdr3_nt: TGTGCCAGTAGTATACAGGGAAGTTGGTCTTATGGCTACACCTTC
cdr3_aa: CASSIQGSWSYGYTF

j_call: TRBJ2-1
v_call: TRBV14
clone_size: -
d_call: -
cdr3_nt: TGTGCCAGCAGCCAAGGGACAGAACCGTTCTTC
cdr3_aa: CASSQGTEPFF

j_call: TRBJ1-2
v_call: TRBV30
clone_size: -
d_call: -
cdr3_nt: TGTGCCTGGAGCAACCCTGGGGGGGCTCACTATGGCTACACCTTC
cdr3_aa: CAWSNPGGAHYGYTF

j_call: TRBJ1-4
v_call: TRBV5-1
clone_size: -
d_call: TRBD1
cdr3_nt: TGCGCCAGCAGCCAAACAGGGGGGGCTGAAAAACTGTTTTTT
cdr3_aa: CASSQTGGAEKLFF

j_call: TRBJ2-3
v_call: TRBV29-1
clone_size: -
d_call: TRBD1
cdr3_nt: TGCAGCGTTTTGGGGACAGGGGCAGAGGGCACAGATACGCAGTATTTT
cdr3_aa: CSVLGTGAEGTDTQYF

j_call: TRBJ2-5
v_call: TRBV10-3
clone_size: -
d_call: TRBD2
cdr3_nt: TGTGCCACAAGGGCTAGCGGGGGACAAGAGACCCAGTACTTC
cdr3_aa: CATRASGGQETQYF

j_call: TRBJ2-2
v_call: TRBV2
clone_size: -
d_call: TRBD1
cdr3_nt: TGTGCCAGCAGTGTGGACAGGGCGGCCGGGGAGCTGTTTTTT
cdr3_aa: CASSVDRAAGELFF

j_call: TRBJ1-1
v_call: TRBV29-1
clone_size: -
d_call: -
cdr3_nt: TGCAGCGTTGTTAGGGGTGGAAACACTGAAGCTTTCTTT
cdr3_aa: CSVVRGGNTEAFF

j_call: TRBJ1-6
v_call: TRBV7-8
clone_size: once
d_call: TRBD1
cdr3_nt: TGTGCCAGCAGCTCGAACCGGGACAGGGGGTATAATTCACCCCTCCACTTT
cdr3_aa: CASSSNRDRGYNSPLHF

j_call: TRBJ1-1
v_call: TRBV6-6
clone_size: -
d_call: -
cdr3_nt: TGTGCCAGCAGTTATAAGAACACTGAAGCTTTCTTT
cdr3_aa: CASSYKNTEAFF

j_call: TRBJ2-3
v_call: TRBV5-5
clone_size: -
d_call: TRBD1
cdr3_nt: TGTGCCAGCAGCTCCACCGGGACAGTTAGCACAGATACGCAGTATTTT
cdr3_aa: CASSSTGTVSTDTQYF

j_call: TRBJ2-7
v_call: TRBV6-1
clone_size: -
d_call: -
cdr3_nt: TGTGCCAGCAGTGTGGAGCGGAGCTACGAGCAGTACTTC
cdr3_aa: CASSVERSYEQYF

j_call: TRBJ1-2
v_call: TRBV30
clone_size: -
d_call: TRBD1
cdr3_nt: TGTGCCTGGGACAGGGCCCTTGTCCATGGCTACACCTTC
cdr3_aa: CAWDRALVHGYTF

j_call: TRBJ2-7
v_call: TRBV4-2
clone_size: -
d_call: -
cdr3_nt: TGTGCCAGCAGCTCCACAGGGGGGGATCTCTACGAGCAGTACTTC
cdr3_aa: CASSSTGGDLYEQYF

j_call: TRBJ1-2
v_call: TRBV29-1
clone_size: -
d_call: TRBD1
cdr3_nt: TGCAGCGTTGACCATCGACAGGGGAAACTTAACTATGGCTACACCTTC
cdr3_aa: CSVDHRQGKLNYGYTF

j_call: TRBJ1-2
v_call: TRBV11-1
clone_size: -
d_call: -
cdr3_nt: TGTGCCAGCAGCGTAAGAGGTCCGGGAGACAGCAAGGGCTACACCTTC
cdr3_aa: CASSVRGPGDSKGYTF

j_call: TRBJ1-2
v_call: TRBV9
clone_size: -
d_call: TRBD1
cdr3_nt: TGTGCCAGTGGCCTCCCGACAGGGGGGAGGTCCTACTATGGCTACACCTTC
cdr3_aa: CASGLPTGGRSYYGYTF

j_call: TRBJ2-2
v_call: TRBV2
clone_size: -
d_call: TRBD2
cdr3_nt: TGTGCCAGTGACGGGGGGGCCCACACCGGGGAGCTGTTTTTT
cdr3_aa: CASDGGAHTGELFF

j_call: TRBJ2-1
v_call: TRBV15
clone_size: -
d_call: -
cdr3_nt: TGTGCCACCAGCAGAGAAGGGGGGGCCGCCAATGAGCAGTTCTTC
cdr3_aa: CATSREGGAANEQFF

j_call: TRBJ1-5
v_call: TRBV19
clone_size: -
d_call: -
cdr3_nt: TGTGCCAGTAGTAGGACAGAGAGCAATCAGCCCCAGCATTTT
cdr3_aa: CASSRTESNQPQHF

j_call: TRBJ1-5
v_call: TRBV4-1
clone_size: -
d_call: -
cdr3_nt: TGCGCCAGCAGCCAACATGCTAGTAGCAATCAGCCCCAGCATTTT
cdr3_aa: CASSQHASSNQPQHF

j_call: TRBJ1-3
v_call: TRBV7-2
clone_size: -
d_call: TRBD1
cdr3_nt: TGTGCCAGCAGCTGGACAGGGAAAGGAAACACCATATATTTT
cdr3_aa: CASSWTGKGNTIYF